The T cell receptor (beta chain) described here comes from a study of beta chain features in type 1 diabetes (dated by TCRdb to 2016 to 2018). Concerning the study at large: Mean age, gender distribution, total cell number and subset yield were not different between patients and healthy donors. A total of roughly 98,000,000 sorted cells were examined across all samples, and RNA yield correlated strongly with the number of cells per subset. The study compared TCRB repertoires of sorted circulating CD4+ T cell subsets between recently diagnosed type 1 diabetes patients and matched healthy donors. Whereas all 30 or so donors provided naive and central memory subsets, regulatory and stem cell-like memory subsets were isolated from just 8 patients and about 8 healthy donors.

Each donor gave one peripheral blood draw, about 100 mL on average, collected into heparinised tubes. Naive, central memory, regulatory and stem cell-like memory CD4+ T cells were sorted on a BD FACSAria II using a panel including CD45RO, CCR7, CD25, CD127, CD95 and CD27. A purity above 95% was achieved for all sorted populations. Right away, PBMCs were isolated by Lymphoprep density gradient centrifugation and were stained directly, with no culture step. To minimize batch effects, samples were stained and sorted in pairs, one healthy donor with one patient per experiment. The entire isolated RNA was reverse transcribed using the High Capacity cDNA Reverse Transcription Kit, and thus expressed TCRB transcripts were sequenced. Deep immunoSEQ sequencing was applied to naive, central memory and regulatory T cell samples, giving an average of around 3.4 million total reads per sample. Sorted cells were lysed in RLT buffer, and RNA was extracted using DNase-treated RNeasy Micro or Mini kits according to cell number. Each cell subset was processed separately to prevent cross-contamination, with patient and healthy donor samples processed together. The immunoSEQ multiplex PCR was used to amplify TCRB sequences from cDNA, generating 87-bp fragments that spanned the CDR3 region. Amplicons were sequenced on the Illumina HiSeq platform. Concerning the study's data processing: PCR bias was corrected computationally using synthetic template baselines, and reads within Hamming distance 2 were collapsed, with unmergeable singletons discarded. Reads were aligned to IMGT to assign V, D and J genes, CDR3 length, and insertions or deletions at six rearrangement sites. Within each subset, clonotype counts were normalized to sorted cell number, and only after that were true diversity and Gini coefficients computed with the tcR R package. The overlap coefficient, calculated on TCRB nucleotide sequences, was used to measure repertoire sharing. As a proxy for the pre-selection repertoire, out-of-frame TCRB sequences from naive cells were analyzed. TCRdb took this table from immuneACCESS and kept in-frame rearrangements with V and J called. Such tables lack part of the clones; where checked against another copy, unresolved V genes explain under half of the gap, and the rest is unexplained. The D gene and trimming were derived from the DNA, and the V and J assignments and clone size from that table. This sample holds around 600,000 clones; 9.5% to 15% were observed only once. Of the sample, roughly 0.11% falls within the top ten clones.

This clone was detected a few times. Its binding antigen is unknown. Base qualities were left out, and no much larger clone turns up one base away. Here V drops 3 bases and J drops 5 bases, and the junction holds 3 bases not matched to any gene. Via the germline V gene, CDR1 is SGHAT and CDR2 FQNNGV. Inclusive of the bounding cysteine and phenylalanine, the CDR3 is 14 residues long. CDR3 DNA is the only sequence kept; it has 42 bases, read in frame from the first base. Overall results and qualifications from the work: The naive, central memory and regulatory TCRB repertoires appeared to resemble one another more closely among patients than among healthy donors. A moderate but significant shortening of TCRB CDR3 length was observed in type 1 diabetes patients in all four CD4+ subsets. Because cDNA was sequenced instead of genomic DNA, activated cells with high expression could be over-represented, although the groups did not differ in activation or CD3 levels. PCR might favor shorter templates, but patient and control samples were amplified and corrected together, so any skew would affect both groups equally. Patients with type 1 diabetes made fewer insertions and deleted more nucleotides at VDJ recombination sites, implying thymic rearrangement abnormalities. Because small numbers of individuals were included in the HLA sub-analyses, any influence of HLA type on TCRB rearrangement was left unresolved.

The sequence came from a young man with type 1 diabetes. The rearranged chain carries TRBV11-2 and TRBJ2-3; 9 middle bases align to TRBD1. Sequenced sample: naive CD4+ T cells from blood. This sample's cell subset or site label indicates: true naive CD4+ T cells. In nucleotides, the sequence is TGTGCCAGCAGCTTGGGGACAGGGAAAGATACGCAGTATTTT. This gives the protein CASSLGTGKDTQYF.